This T cell receptor beta chain originates from a study of T-cell memory formation after mild COVID-19. Findings of the study overall: Prior to infection, memory already included some responding clones, suggesting cross-reactive memory joined. From day 15 to 85, contracting clones were balanced between CD4 and CD8, whereas later expanders leaned toward CD4+.

This clonotype has ten or more counts. Its antigen is still unknown. The CDR3 sequence is 15 residues long. Germline CDR1 and CDR2: MNHEY and SVGAGI. V trimming: 7 bases; J trimming: 7 bases; junction bases outside the gene matches: 8. The TCR alpha and TCR beta cDNA libraries, bearing sample barcodes and UMIs, were generated by 5'RACE using constant-segment primers. From the 5' RACE reads, TCRdb called clonotypes with MiXCR, one entry per CDR3 protein. The repertoire consists of just over 350,000 distinct CDR3 sequences, with roughly 14% occurring once and the leading ten covering under 25%. The sequence was collected from a man aged 18 to 29 who had mild COVID-19 (a few samples of this study predate the infection). Cell type and time point are not known. The chain is built from TRBV6-5 and TRBJ2-1, with 12 nucleotides matching TRBD1. Material for sequencing was PBMCs or a T cell subset sorted from them (not recorded which). DNA of the CDR3: TGTGCCAGCACAATGGGACAGGGGGCTAGGAATGAGCAGTTCTTC. It encodes CASTMGQGARNEQFF.